The text below deals with one TCR beta chain. Its antigen is unidentified. Germline V gene lookup returns CDR1 SGHTA and CDR2 FQGTGA. The V end was cut by 1 base, the J end by 4 bases, with 22 bases between. CDR3 length equals 18 residues. The time point here: patch test 1, 2 weeks after DPC sensitization. Treatment denoted: therapeutic diphenylcyclopropenone sensitization with weekly scalp DPC. It was unfractionated whole blood from which total RNA was extracted. TCRdb independently ran MiXCR on the RACE reads; one entry per CDR3 protein. The table includes some 83,000 distinct CDR3 sequences, 9.5% to 12% detected once. The entry originates in a study of human T cells and chemical hapten exposure. Across the whole study: Chiefly female patients presented with alopecia areata, totalis or universalis.

Overall study results and limits: TCRs at a frequency above 1 in 1000 stayed unchanged with DPC sensitization.

The genes are TRBV7-3 and TRBJ2-5; D is possibly TRBD1 (6 bases). This receptor was obtained from a woman aged 45-65 years with alopecia areata. Some clones in this sample may be carry-over from other donors' samples. This sample comprised whole blood, obtained in connection with sensitization to the hapten diphenylcyclopropenone (DPC). CDR3 sequence reads: CASSLRPPGGLELETQYF. In nucleotides, the CDR3 is TGTGCCAGCAGCTTAAGACCCCCTGGGGGCTTGGAACTAGAGACCCAGTACTTC.